What follows is one T cell receptor beta chain and its context. The data derive from a study of radiotherapy plus CTLA-4 blockade in lung cancer. Study context: Among all patients, roughly 17% showed objective responses, while 30% to 40% had disease control.

TCRdb's table, derived via immunoSEQ multiplex PCR, lists solely in-frame clones and lacks some. Of about 87,000 clones in the sample, around 87% were seen once. This specimen consisted of peripheral blood, obtained from a patient treated with radiotherapy plus ipilimumab. The receptor was derived from a human donor with non-small cell lung cancer that progressed on radiotherapy plus ipilimumab.

The CDR3 nucleotides read TGTGCCAGCAGCCGAAGGACAGCCCCCAGCAATCAGCCCCAGCATTTT. This gives the protein CASSRRTAPSNQPQHF. The chain is built from TRBV5-8 and TRBJ1-5, with D possibly TRBD1 on 6 matching bases. Trimming removed 4 bases from V and 1 base from J, with 15 bases in between. The CDR3 runs 16 residues. CDR1 is SGHTS, CDR2 YDEGEE, per germline.